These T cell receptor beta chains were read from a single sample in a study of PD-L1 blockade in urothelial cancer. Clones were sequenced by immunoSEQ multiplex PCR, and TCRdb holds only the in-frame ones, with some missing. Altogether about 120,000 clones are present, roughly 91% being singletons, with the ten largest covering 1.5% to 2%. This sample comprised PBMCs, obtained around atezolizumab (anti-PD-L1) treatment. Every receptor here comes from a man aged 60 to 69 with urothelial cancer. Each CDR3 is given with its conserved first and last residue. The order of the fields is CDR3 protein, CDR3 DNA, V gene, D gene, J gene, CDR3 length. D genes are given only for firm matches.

CDR3aa: CASSLRGWDEKLFF
CDR3nt: TGTGCCAGCAGTCTCCGGGGGTGGGATGAAAAACTGTTTTTT
v_gene: TRBV27
d_gene: -
j_gene: TRBJ1-4
len: 14

CDR3aa: CAWSVQMEEQFF
CDR3nt: TGTGCCTGGAGTGTACAGATGGAAGAGCAGTTCTTC
v_gene: TRBV30
d_gene: -
j_gene: TRBJ2-1
len: 12

CDR3aa: CASSVGQADYEQYF
CDR3nt: TGTGCCAGCAGTGTGGGGCAGGCCGACTACGAGCAGTACTTC
v_gene: TRBV2
d_gene: -
j_gene: TRBJ2-7
len: 14

CDR3aa: CASREAGATDTQYF
CDR3nt: TGTGCCAGCAGGGAAGCGGGAGCCACAGATACGCAGTATTTT
v_gene: TRBV6-5
d_gene: TRBD2
j_gene: TRBJ2-3
len: 14

CDR3aa: CASSGWQTKETQYF
CDR3nt: TGTGCCAGCAGCGGGTGGCAGACTAAAGAGACCCAGTACTTC
v_gene: TRBV6-6
d_gene: -
j_gene: TRBJ2-5
len: 14

CDR3aa: CASSFRTGTGELFF
CDR3nt: TGTGCTAGCAGCTTCCGGACAGGCACCGGGGAGCTGTTTTTT
v_gene: TRBV7-7
d_gene: TRBD1
j_gene: TRBJ2-2
len: 14

CDR3aa: CASSLSGRVGNTEAFF
CDR3nt: TGCGCCAGCAGCTTGAGCGGTCGCGTGGGCAACACTGAAGCTTTCTTT
v_gene: TRBV5-1
d_gene: -
j_gene: TRBJ1-1
len: 16

CDR3aa: CASQTGTSGTYEQYF
CDR3nt: TGTGCCAGCCAAACAGGGACTAGCGGGACCTACGAGCAGTACTTC
v_gene: TRBV6-1
d_gene: TRBD2
j_gene: TRBJ2-7
len: 15

CDR3aa: CASSVGTSGSPQYF
CDR3nt: TGTGCCAGCAGCGTGGGGACTAGCGGGAGCCCGCAGTACTTC
v_gene: TRBV9
d_gene: TRBD2
j_gene: TRBJ2-7
len: 14

CDR3aa: CASTIRTSGTDTQYF
CDR3nt: TGTGCCAGCACAATAAGGACTAGCGGGACAGATACGCAGTATTTT
v_gene: TRBV11-2
d_gene: TRBD2
j_gene: TRBJ2-3
len: 15